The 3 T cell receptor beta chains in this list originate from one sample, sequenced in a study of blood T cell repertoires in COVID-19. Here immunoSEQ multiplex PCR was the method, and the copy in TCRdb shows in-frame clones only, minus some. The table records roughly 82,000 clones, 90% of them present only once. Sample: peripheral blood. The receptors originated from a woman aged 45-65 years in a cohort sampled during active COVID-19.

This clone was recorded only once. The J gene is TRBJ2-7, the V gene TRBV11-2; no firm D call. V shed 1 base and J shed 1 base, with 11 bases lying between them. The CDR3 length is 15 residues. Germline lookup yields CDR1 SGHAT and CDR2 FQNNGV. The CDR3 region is CASSLGPRASYEQYF. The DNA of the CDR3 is TGTGCCAGCAGCTTAGGGCCTAGAGCGTCCTACGAGCAGTACTTC. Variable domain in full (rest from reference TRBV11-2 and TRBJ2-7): EAGVAQSPRYKIIEKRQSVAFWCNPISGHATLYWYQQILGQGPKLLIQFQNNGVVDDSQLPKDRFSAERLKGVDSTLKIQPAKLEDSAVYLCASSLGPRASYEQYFGPGTRLTVT.

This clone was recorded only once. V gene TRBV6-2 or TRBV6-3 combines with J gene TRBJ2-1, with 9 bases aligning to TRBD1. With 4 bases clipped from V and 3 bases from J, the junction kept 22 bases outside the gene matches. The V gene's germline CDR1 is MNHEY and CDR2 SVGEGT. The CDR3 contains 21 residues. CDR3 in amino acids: CASSSTLDRGRGWSSYNEQFF. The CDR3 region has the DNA TGTGCCAGCAGTTCCACCCTGGACAGGGGACGGGGGTGGTCAAGCTACAATGAGCAGTTCTTC.

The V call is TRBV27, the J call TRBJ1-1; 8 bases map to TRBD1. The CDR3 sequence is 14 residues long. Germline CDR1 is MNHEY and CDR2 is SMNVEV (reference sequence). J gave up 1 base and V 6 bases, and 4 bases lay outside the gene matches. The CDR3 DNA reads TGTGCCAGCAGCTCAACAGGGGGGAACACTGAAGCTTTCTTT. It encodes CASSSTGGNTEAFF.